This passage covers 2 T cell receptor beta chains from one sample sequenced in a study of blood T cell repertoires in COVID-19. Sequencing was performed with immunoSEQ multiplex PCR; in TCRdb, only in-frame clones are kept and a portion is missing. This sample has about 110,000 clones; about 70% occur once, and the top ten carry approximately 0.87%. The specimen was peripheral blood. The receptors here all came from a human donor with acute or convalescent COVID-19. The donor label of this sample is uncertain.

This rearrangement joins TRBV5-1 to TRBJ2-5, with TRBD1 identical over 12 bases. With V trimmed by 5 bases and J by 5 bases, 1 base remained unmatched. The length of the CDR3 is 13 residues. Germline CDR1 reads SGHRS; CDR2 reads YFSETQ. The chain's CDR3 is CASRGTGGETQYF. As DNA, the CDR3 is TGCGCCAGCAGGGGGACAGGGGGCGAGACCCAGTACTTC.

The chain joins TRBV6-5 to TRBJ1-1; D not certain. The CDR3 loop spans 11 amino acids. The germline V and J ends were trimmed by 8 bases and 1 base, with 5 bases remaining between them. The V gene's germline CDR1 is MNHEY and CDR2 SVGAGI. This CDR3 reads CASFKNTEAFF. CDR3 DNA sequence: TGTGCCAGCTTCAAGAACACTGAAGCTTTCTTT.